This T cell receptor beta chain was sequenced in a study of T cell responses to AZD1222 COVID-19 vaccine. Study-wide results and limits: At 160-218 and 743-854, vaccine-associated CD4 TCRs were dominant, and they spanned spike. Spike-specific TCR breadth and depth went up after people got two AZD1222 doses.

The assay was immunoSEQ multiplex PCR, and TCRdb's table has in-frame clones only and misses some. The table has roughly 49,000 clones, 87% seen once. About this clone itself: Its antigen is unknown.

This clonotype was obtained from an adult who received the AZD1222 COVID-19 vaccine. Specimen: peripheral blood, collected 28 days after the second AZD1222 dose.

The CDR3 is CASSLQGANTGELFF. CDR3 DNA sequence: TGTGCCAGCAGCCTACAGGGCGCGAACACCGGGGAGCTGTTTTTT. The V and J genes are TRBV14 and TRBJ2-2; D is perhaps TRBD1 (6 bases). This CDR3 region has 15 residues. Germline CDR1 SGHDN, CDR2 FVKESK. V was shortened by 4 bases and J by 0 bases, with 9 bases between the two germline ends.